This T cell receptor (beta chain) appears in the sequencing data of a study of shared clonotypes between healthy human individuals (dated by TCRdb to 2019 to 2021). For context, the study as a whole: A few men and a couple of women, aged 18 to 49 years, made up the cohort. For each donor, three plates each were used for CD4 naive and CD4 memory, two plates were used for CD8 naive, and one plate was used for CD8 memory. The study deeply sequenced blood TCR repertoires of five healthy adults to estimate repertoire size and the extent of clonotype sharing between individuals. Libraries were prepared and TCR repertoires were sequenced by different laboratories using diverse techniques, in order to increase sequencing depth and limit assay-specific biases. Leukapheresis yielded between about 0.94 and 8.9 billion PBMCs per donor.

At the junction V is shortened by 4 bases and J by 0 bases; bases outside the gene matches: 9. CDR3 length: 16 amino acids, cysteine to phenylalanine. Just the 48-base CDR3 DNA is kept, in frame starting at base 1. CDR1 MNHEY and CDR2 SVGAGI are derived from the germline V gene. Only one count was recorded for this clone. The specificity of this receptor is unknown. No much larger clone exists at a distance of one base, and base qualities are not known. CD8 naive samples consisted of CD45RO-negative cells that were positively selected for CCR7, yielding a CD45RA+CCR7+ population without TemRA cells. Donors were healthy HIV-negative adults with no recently reported acute infections or vaccinations. Only Caucasian adults living in Nashville, Tennessee, USA were represented among the donors. Blood was collected by leukapheresis, and PBMCs were isolated by Ficoll-Histopaque density gradient centrifugation and then cryopreserved in liquid nitrogen vapor phase. Analytical flow cytometry was used to check the purity and quantity of each magnetically sorted T cell population. Each sorted fraction had its genomic DNA isolated and then quantified by UV absorbance on a Nanodrop 2000c.

Using the deep immunoSEQ assay, TCR CDR3 regions were amplified from genomic DNA by multiplex PCR. Extracted genomic DNA from each cell subset was distributed evenly across all wells of several immunoSEQ 96-well plates, and each plate was treated as a replicate. Each replicate PCR for sorted subsets received roughly 200 ng genomic DNA, equal to roughly 30,000 T cell genomes. The purified libraries were quantified using a Qubit 3.0 fluorometer, sized with a Bioanalyzer 2100, and then quantified again using the KAPA Library Quantification kit. Every immunoSEQ 96-well plate was sequenced on a separate single-read 150-cycle Illumina NextSeq 550 flow cell. In the original analysis: Because only junctional sequences without quality scores were contained in the immunoSEQ output, filtering matching that applied to full-length reads could not be performed. Sequences were annotated with PyIR, a Python wrapper for IgBLAST v1.9, using IMGT germline references to assign V/J genes and CDR3. Any read was removed if the V/J assignment was weak (E-value above 1e-6), the CDR3 was missing, or the read contained stop codons, out-of-frame junctions, or ambiguous translated residues. A V3J clonotype was defined by an identical inferred V gene, J gene, and CDR3 amino acid sequence. Percentage overlap between repertoires was computed as shared unique clonotypes divided by the size of the smaller repertoire. Richness of each repertoire was evaluated using RTK rarefaction, the Chao1 estimator, and Recon v2.1 estimates of unobserved clonotypes. OLGA was used to compute generation probabilities for all TCRbeta clonotypes that the gDNA method yielded from several donors. Not all clones reach the TCRdb copy of this immuneACCESS table, which keeps in-frame sequences only. Checked studies attribute under half of the gap to unresolved V genes and leave the rest unexplained. V, J and clone size reflect that table, while D and trimming were determined from the DNA. This sample comprises 1.5 million to 2.5 million clones, less than 95% of them detected only once. 0.9% to 1.5% of the sample belongs to the ten largest clones.

Results and caveats for the whole study, not just this receptor: Across a handful of donors, roughly 5% of naive CD4, approximately 4% of naive CD8, 2.3% of memory CD4, and under 0.45% of memory CD8 clonotypes were shared. Rarefaction of sorted-subset datasets indicated incomplete sequencing despite the large sequencing depth. Clonotypes shared by all four sorted-subset donors showed higher generation probabilities than non-shared clonotypes. Larger estimated clonotype richness was generally found for naive subsets than for memory subsets. Pairwise subsampling led to the expectation that sequencing depth would affect the degree of clonotype sharing among donors. Sampling was restricted to blood, and TCR repertoires in tissue are likely to differ from TCR repertoires in blood. The small number of donors limited the genetic and exposure-history diversity represented.

Recombination joined TRBV6-5 with TRBJ2-7, with 7 bases matching TRBD2. The sequencing sample was made of naive CD8+ T cells sorted from blood. Reading the label with the study, this specimen's cell subset or site is: CD45RA+CCR7+. This TCR was sampled from a man younger than 35 in good health. The DNA reads as follows: TGTGCCAGCAGTTCCCTGTGGGGGGGGACCTCCTACGAGCAGTACTTC. This yields the protein CASSSLWGGTSYEQYF.